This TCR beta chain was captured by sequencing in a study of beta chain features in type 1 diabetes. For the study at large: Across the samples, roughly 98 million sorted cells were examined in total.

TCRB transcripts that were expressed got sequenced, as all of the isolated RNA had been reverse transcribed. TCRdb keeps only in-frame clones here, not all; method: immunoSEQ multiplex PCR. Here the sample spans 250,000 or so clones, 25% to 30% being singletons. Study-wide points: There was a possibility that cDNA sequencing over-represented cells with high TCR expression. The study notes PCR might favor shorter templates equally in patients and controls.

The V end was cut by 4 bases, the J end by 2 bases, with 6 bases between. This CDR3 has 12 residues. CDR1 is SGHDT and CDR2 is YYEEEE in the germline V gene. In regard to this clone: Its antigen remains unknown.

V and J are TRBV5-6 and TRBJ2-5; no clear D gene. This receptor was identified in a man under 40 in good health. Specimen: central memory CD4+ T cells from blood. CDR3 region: CASSTNQETQYF. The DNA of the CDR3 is TGTGCCAGCAGCACCAATCAAGAGACCCAGTACTTC.